Listed below are T cell receptor beta chains from one sample, sequenced in a study of blood T cell repertoires in COVID-19. Repertoires were generated with immunoSEQ multiplex PCR, while TCRdb's copy carries only in-frame clones and drops some. Here the sample spans around 180,000 clones, 84% being singletons. The specimen sequenced was peripheral blood. Receptors were obtained from a human donor in a cohort sampled during active COVID-19. Each CDR3 is given with its conserved first and last residue. A D gene is named only where the DNA matches it firmly. Not all rows give a size; the values are once, few, many and, for expanded clones, a class.

j_call: TRBJ2-7
cdr3_length: 14
d_call: TRBD1
v_call: TRBV4-1
clone_size: -
cdr3_aa: CASSLEGQGYEQYF
cdr3_nt: TGCGCCAGCAGCCTAGAGGGACAGGGGTACGAGCAGTACTTC

j_call: TRBJ2-1
cdr3_length: 15
d_call: TRBD2
v_call: TRBV10-1
clone_size: -
cdr3_aa: CASSMSGGSYNEQFF
cdr3_nt: TGCGCCAGCAGCATGAGCGGGGGGTCTTACAATGAGCAGTTCTTC

j_call: TRBJ2-7
cdr3_length: 15
d_call: TRBD1
v_call: TRBV10-3
clone_size: -
cdr3_aa: CAISAGQTVVYEQYF
cdr3_nt: TGTGCCATCAGTGCGGGACAGACAGTGGTCTACGAGCAGTACTTC

j_call: TRBJ2-7
cdr3_length: 15
d_call: -
v_call: TRBV19
clone_size: -
cdr3_aa: CASSTSGIIPYEQYF
cdr3_nt: TGTGCCAGTAGTACCTCCGGGATAATACCCTACGAGCAGTACTTC

j_call: TRBJ1-1
cdr3_length: 17
d_call: TRBD1
v_call: TRBV19
clone_size: -
cdr3_aa: CASSIGRGRGSSPEAFF
cdr3_nt: TGTGCCAGTAGTATCGGCCGGGGCAGGGGGTCGAGCCCTGAAGCTTTCTTT

j_call: TRBJ2-5
cdr3_length: 15
d_call: -
v_call: TRBV5-1
clone_size: -
cdr3_aa: CASSLGSGFQETQYF
cdr3_nt: TGCGCCAGCAGCTTGGGTAGCGGTTTCCAAGAGACCCAGTACTTC

j_call: TRBJ2-3
cdr3_length: 16
d_call: TRBD2
v_call: TRBV3-1/TRBV3-2
clone_size: -
cdr3_aa: CASSQNPGLAADTQYF
cdr3_nt: TGTGCCAGCAGCCAAAACCCGGGACTAGCGGCCGATACGCAGTATTTT

j_call: TRBJ1-2
cdr3_length: 12
d_call: -
v_call: TRBV7-8
clone_size: -
cdr3_aa: CASSLVRDGYTF
cdr3_nt: TGTGCCAGCAGCTTAGTCCGGGATGGCTACACCTTC

j_call: TRBJ2-3
cdr3_length: 18
d_call: TRBD2
v_call: TRBV3-1/TRBV3-2
clone_size: -
cdr3_aa: CASSQETQLAGATDTQYF
cdr3_nt: TGTGCCAGCAGCCAAGAAACCCAACTAGCGGGGGCCACAGATACGCAGTATTTT

j_call: TRBJ1-3
cdr3_length: 14
d_call: -
v_call: TRBV7-6
clone_size: few
cdr3_aa: CASSPSSSGNTIYF
cdr3_nt: TGTGCCAGCAGCCCGTCGAGCTCTGGAAACACCATATATTTT

j_call: TRBJ1-1
cdr3_length: 13
d_call: -
v_call: TRBV7-8
clone_size: -
cdr3_aa: CASSSIQVTEAFF
cdr3_nt: TGTGCCAGCAGCTCCATACAGGTAACTGAAGCTTTCTTT

j_call: TRBJ2-7
cdr3_length: 12
d_call: -
v_call: TRBV7-2
clone_size: -
cdr3_aa: CASSQNRGEQYF
cdr3_nt: TGTGCCAGCAGCCAAAATAGGGGGGAGCAGTACTTC

j_call: TRBJ2-1
cdr3_length: 15
d_call: TRBD2
v_call: TRBV11-3
clone_size: -
cdr3_aa: CASSVGLASGNEQFF
cdr3_nt: TGTGCCAGCAGCGTGGGACTAGCGTCGGGAAATGAGCAGTTCTTC

j_call: TRBJ2-3
cdr3_length: 14
d_call: -
v_call: TRBV7-6
clone_size: -
cdr3_aa: CASSPGQPPETQYF
cdr3_nt: TGTGCCAGCTCACCGGGACAACCGCCGGAGACGCAGTATTTT

j_call: TRBJ1-5
cdr3_length: 11
d_call: -
v_call: TRBV7-3
clone_size: few
cdr3_aa: CASSLGQPQHF
cdr3_nt: TGTGCCAGCAGCCTAGGCCAGCCCCAGCATTTT

j_call: TRBJ1-2
cdr3_length: 13
d_call: -
v_call: TRBV12-3/TRBV12-4
clone_size: -
cdr3_aa: CASSLSQNYGYTF
cdr3_nt: TGTGCCAGCAGTTTGTCGCAGAACTATGGCTACACCTTC

j_call: TRBJ1-5
cdr3_length: 14
d_call: -
v_call: TRBV4-2
clone_size: -
cdr3_aa: CASSLGTPNQPQHF
cdr3_nt: TGTGCCAGCAGCCTCGGGACACCGAATCAGCCCCAGCATTTT

j_call: TRBJ2-7
cdr3_length: 17
d_call: TRBD2
v_call: TRBV7-8
clone_size: -
cdr3_aa: CASSLGSTGLGFHEQYF
cdr3_nt: TGTGCCAGCAGCTTAGGGTCCACGGGACTAGGTTTCCACGAGCAGTACTTC

j_call: TRBJ2-7
cdr3_length: 14
d_call: TRBD2
v_call: TRBV23-1
clone_size: -
cdr3_aa: CASSQLPGGGEQYF
cdr3_nt: TGCGCCAGCAGTCAATTGCCGGGGGGGGGAGAGCAGTACTTC

j_call: TRBJ2-7
cdr3_length: 14
d_call: -
v_call: TRBV4-1
clone_size: -
cdr3_aa: CASSQIGKSGEQYF
cdr3_nt: TGCGCCAGCAGCCAAATCGGAAAAAGCGGCGAGCAGTACTTC

j_call: TRBJ1-2
cdr3_length: 13
d_call: TRBD1
v_call: TRBV6-1
clone_size: -
cdr3_aa: CASSEGQKYGYTF
cdr3_nt: TGTGCCAGCAGTGAGGGACAGAAATATGGCTACACCTTC

j_call: TRBJ2-2
cdr3_length: 15
d_call: TRBD1
v_call: TRBV11-3
clone_size: once
cdr3_aa: CASSHGQGDTGELFF
cdr3_nt: TGTGCCAGCAGCCACGGACAGGGCGACACCGGGGAGCTGTTTTTT

j_call: TRBJ1-2
cdr3_length: 15
d_call: TRBD1
v_call: TRBV2
clone_size: few
cdr3_aa: CASSERTGRLYGYTF
cdr3_nt: TGTGCCAGCAGTGAGAGGACAGGACGACTCTATGGCTACACCTTC

j_call: TRBJ1-6
cdr3_length: 16
d_call: -
v_call: TRBV6-4
clone_size: -
cdr3_aa: CASSDSRTAYNSPLHF
cdr3_nt: TGTGCCAGCAGTGACTCGAGGACAGCTTATAATTCACCCCTCCACTTT

j_call: TRBJ1-4
cdr3_length: 14
d_call: -
v_call: TRBV18
clone_size: -
cdr3_aa: CASSPRGTNEKLFF
cdr3_nt: TGTGCCAGCTCACCACGCGGGACTAATGAAAAACTGTTTTTT

j_call: TRBJ1-3
cdr3_length: 20
d_call: -
v_call: TRBV10-3
clone_size: -
cdr3_aa: CAISESEVGRVYSSGNTIYF
cdr3_nt: TGTGCCATCAGTGAGTCGGAAGTCGGAAGAGTTTACAGTTCTGGAAACACCATATATTTT

j_call: TRBJ2-2
cdr3_length: 16
d_call: -
v_call: TRBV5-1
clone_size: -
cdr3_aa: CASSSIGGLRTGELFF
cdr3_nt: TGCGCCAGCAGTTCGATCGGGGGGCTCCGGACCGGGGAGCTGTTTTTT

j_call: TRBJ2-6
cdr3_length: 17
d_call: -
v_call: TRBV3-1/TRBV3-2
clone_size: -
cdr3_aa: CASSPGHTDSGANVLTF
cdr3_nt: TGTGCCAGCAGCCCGGGACACACAGATTCTGGGGCCAACGTCCTGACTTTC

j_call: TRBJ2-2
cdr3_length: 18
d_call: -
v_call: TRBV7-3
clone_size: -
cdr3_aa: CASSSLPGTIASTGELFF
cdr3_nt: TGTGCCAGCAGCTCACTTCCCGGGACAATCGCCAGCACCGGGGAGCTGTTTTTT

j_call: TRBJ1-3
cdr3_length: 14
d_call: -
v_call: TRBV2
clone_size: -
cdr3_aa: CASALGARGNTIYF
cdr3_nt: TGTGCCAGCGCCCTGGGGGCCCGTGGAAACACCATATATTTT

j_call: TRBJ2-3
cdr3_length: 18
d_call: TRBD2
v_call: TRBV7-2
clone_size: -
cdr3_aa: CASSPVGVLAGGTDTQYF
cdr3_nt: TGTGCCAGCAGCCCAGTAGGCGTGCTAGCGGGGGGAACAGATACGCAGTATTTT

j_call: TRBJ2-1
cdr3_length: 14
d_call: TRBD1
v_call: TRBV19
clone_size: -
cdr3_aa: CASSPGTGAIEQFF
cdr3_nt: TGTGCCAGTAGCCCCGGGACAGGGGCGATTGAGCAGTTCTTC

j_call: TRBJ2-3
cdr3_length: 14
d_call: -
v_call: TRBV3-1/TRBV3-2
clone_size: -
cdr3_aa: CASSPRHRTDTQYF
cdr3_nt: TGTGCCAGCAGCCCCAGACACCGGACAGATACGCAGTATTTT

j_call: TRBJ1-5
cdr3_length: 14
d_call: -
v_call: TRBV9
clone_size: -
cdr3_aa: CASSVGAEEEPQHF
cdr3_nt: TGTGCCAGCAGCGTAGGGGCAGAAGAAGAGCCCCAGCATTTT

j_call: TRBJ2-7
cdr3_length: 13
d_call: -
v_call: TRBV7-3
clone_size: -
cdr3_aa: CASSRDYGWEQYF
cdr3_nt: TGTGCCAGCAGTCGCGACTACGGATGGGAGCAGTACTTC

j_call: TRBJ2-6
cdr3_length: 16
d_call: -
v_call: TRBV6-6
clone_size: -
cdr3_aa: CASSYPTGPGANVLTF
cdr3_nt: TGTGCCAGCAGTTACCCCACAGGGCCTGGGGCCAACGTCCTGACTTTC

j_call: TRBJ2-3
cdr3_length: 16
d_call: TRBD2
v_call: TRBV9
clone_size: -
cdr3_aa: CASSERAGDGPDTQYF
cdr3_nt: TGTGCCAGCAGCGAGCGAGCGGGGGACGGGCCAGATACGCAGTATTTT

j_call: TRBJ2-7
cdr3_length: 18
d_call: TRBD2
v_call: TRBV6-1
clone_size: -
cdr3_aa: CASSEEGPPYGGAYEQYF
cdr3_nt: TGTGCCAGCAGTGAAGAAGGGCCGCCGTATGGGGGGGCCTACGAGCAGTACTTC

j_call: TRBJ2-7
cdr3_length: 14
d_call: TRBD2
v_call: TRBV10-2
clone_size: -
cdr3_aa: CATRQTSGGDEQYF
cdr3_nt: TGCGCCACCAGACAAACTAGCGGGGGGGACGAGCAGTACTTC